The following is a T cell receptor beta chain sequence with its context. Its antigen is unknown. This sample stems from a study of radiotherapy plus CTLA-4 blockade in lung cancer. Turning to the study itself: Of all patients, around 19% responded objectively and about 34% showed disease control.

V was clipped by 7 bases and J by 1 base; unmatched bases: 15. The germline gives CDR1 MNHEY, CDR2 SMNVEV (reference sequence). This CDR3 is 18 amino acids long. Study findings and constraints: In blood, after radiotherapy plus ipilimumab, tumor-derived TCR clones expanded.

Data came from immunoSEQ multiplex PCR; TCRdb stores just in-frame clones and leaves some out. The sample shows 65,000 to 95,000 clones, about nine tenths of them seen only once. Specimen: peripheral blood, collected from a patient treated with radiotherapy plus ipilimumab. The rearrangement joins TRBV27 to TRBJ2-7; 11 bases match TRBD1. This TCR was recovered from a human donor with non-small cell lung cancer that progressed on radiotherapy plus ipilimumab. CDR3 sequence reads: CASNLEPGQGGISYEQYV. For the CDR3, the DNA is TGTGCCAGCAATCTAGAACCGGGACAGGGGGGGATTTCCTACGAGCAGTACGTC.